The text below deals with one TCR beta chain. Its antigen is still unknown. TCRdb keeps only in-frame clones here, not all; method: immunoSEQ multiplex PCR. The sample has 150,000 to 200,000 clones; approximately 90% are singletons. Germline CDR1 is SGHRS and CDR2 is YFSETQ. This CDR3 has 14 amino acids. Trimming left V 4 bases short and J 1 base short, with 11 bases between. The source of the sample is a study of lymphopenia after photon versus proton radiotherapy. Whole-study results and caveats: After lymphocyte nadir, photon-treated repertoires showed oligoclonal expansion, especially CD8+ Temra.

The material was peripheral blood, obtained from a patient treated with photon-based radiotherapy. This TCR was sampled from a man in his forties or fifties with gastric cancer. The J gene is TRBJ1-1, the V gene TRBV5-1; D possibly corresponds to TRBD1 (5 bases). The CDR3 DNA follows: TGCGCCAGCAGCCGGGGACCGGGGAACACTGAAGCTTTCTTT. Translating gives CASSRGPGNTEAFF.